This T cell receptor (beta chain) was found in a study of glioma-infiltrating T cells. Whole-study findings and limits: CDR3 overlap between tissue and blood was very small.

Using RNA template, CDR3s of TCR alpha and beta were amplified with iRepertoire arm-PCR. TCRdb recomputed calls from the multiplex PCR reads with MiXCR, one row per CDR3 protein. Among a few hundred thousand distinct CDR3 sequences listed, roughly two fifths were seen once. Remarks on this clonotype: The antigen remains undetermined. A read error may explain this, as a much larger clone is one base away.

Germline-derived CDR1 and CDR2 are MNHEY and SVGAGI. The CDR3 covers 17 residues. The chain joins TRBV6-5 to TRBJ1-3; D might be TRBD1 (6 bases). Sequenced: glioma tissue, nonneoplastic brain tissue, or PBMCs (not recorded which). This receptor was identified in a human donor with low-grade glioma or glioblastoma, undergoing nonglioma brain surgery, or in good health (not recorded which). The CDR3 is CASSPGTPLWPGDTIYF. The CDR3, as DNA: TGTGCCAGCAGCCCGGGGACACCTCTTTGGCCTGGAGACACCATATATTTT.